What follows are 20 T cell receptor beta chains derived from one specimen sequenced in a study of shared clonotypes between healthy human individuals. Some clones are missing from TCRdb's copy, which holds only in-frame ones; the method was immunoSEQ multiplex PCR. The profile shows more than 550,000 clones, approximately 72% of them singletons. Material for sequencing was memory CD4+ T cells sorted from blood. This sample's subset: CD45RA-negative fraction. Every receptor here comes from a young woman in good health.

This chain connects TRBV2 to TRBJ2-2; the D gene is possibly TRBD1 (6 bases). The germline CDR1 and CDR2 sequences are SNHLY and FYNNEI. The ends were cut back, 6 bases at V and 1 base at J, with 9 bases in the middle. The CDR3 runs 14 residues. For the CDR3, the DNA is TGTGCCAGCAGGATACAGGGGAACACCGGGGAGCTGTTTTTT. Residues: CASRIQGNTGELFF.

The sample holds a few counts of this clone. The V and J genes are TRBV13 and TRBJ1-1; D is unclear. CDR1 and CDR2 from the germline V gene are PRHDT and FYEKMQ (reference sequence). CDR3 length equals 13 residues. The V and J ends lost 5 bases and 4 bases respectively, with 11 bases between them. CDR3: CASSPAWGTEAFF. The CDR3 nucleotides are TGTGCCAGCAGCCCAGCTTGGGGCACTGAAGCTTTCTTT.

As for this clone: The same CDR3 arises from other DNA sequences in this sample as well. The chain carries TRBV29-1 and TRBJ1-5; D remains unclear. Germline CDR1 is SQVTM and CDR2 is ANQGSEA. The CDR3 is 12 amino acids. V lost 4 bases and J 5 bases, leaving 9 bases between the germline ends. The CDR3 coding sequence is TGCAGCGTTGGGGGAGAGGATCAGCCCCAGCATTTT. Its protein product is CSVGGEDQPQHF. The variable domain in full, with the rest retrieved from reference TRBV29-1 and TRBJ1-5, is SAVISQKPSRDICQRGTSLTIQCQVDSQVTMMFWYRQQPGQSLTLIATANQGSEATYESGFVIDKFPISRPNLTFSTLTVSNMSPEDSSIYLCSVGGEDQPQHFGDGTRLSIL.

The chain is built from TRBV5-6 and TRBJ2-2; D may be TRBD1 or TRBD2 (6 bases each). The CDR3 length is 15 residues. V dropped 1 base and J dropped 7 bases, with 14 bases sitting between them. In germline, CDR1 is SGHDT, CDR2 YYEEEE. The CDR3: CASSLMYREDGELFF. The CDR3 DNA is TGTGCCAGCAGCTTGATGTACAGGGAGGACGGGGAGCTGTTTTTT.

The chain combines TRBV5-1 with TRBJ2-5; TRBD1 aligns across 10 bases. With V trimmed by 2 bases and J by 7 bases, 2 bases remained unmatched. The CDR3 is 13 residues long. Per the germline V gene, CDR1 is SGHRS and CDR2 is YFSETQ. CDR3 sequence reads: CASSLGTGVTQYF. CDR3 nucleotide sequence: TGCGCCAGCAGCTTAGGGACAGGGGTGACCCAGTACTTC.

The rearrangement uses TRBV7-9 and TRBJ2-1, with a weak D call TRBD1 (5 bases). This CDR3 contains 14 residues. V gave up 2 bases and J gave up 2 bases, with 7 bases separating them. Germline assignment: CDR1 SEHNR and CDR2 FQNEAQ (reference sequence). The CDR3 DNA follows: TGTGCCAGCAGCTTACAACAGGCCTACAATGAGCAGTTCTTC. It codes for CASSLQQAYNEQFF.

The gene calls are TRBV5-1 and TRBJ1-1, with TRBD1 identical over 9 bases. This CDR3 has 15 amino acids. In germline, CDR1 is SGHRS, CDR2 YFSETQ. Trimming removed 4 bases from V and 2 bases from J; junction bases left unmatched: 6. Written as DNA, the CDR3 is TGCGCCAGCAGCACTACAGGGGGCGGAAACACTGAAGCTTTCTTT. This translates into CASSTTGGGNTEAFF.

As to this clone: The sample holds other DNA sequences that translate to the same CDR3. V usage is TRBV18 and J usage is TRBJ2-3, with D uncertain. Trimming left V 0 bases short and J 3 bases short, with 4 bases between. Looked up from germline, CDR1 is KGHSH and CDR2 is LQKENI. This CDR3 has 13 residues. CDR3 loop: CASSPPGTDTQYF. The DNA for the CDR3 is TGTGCCAGCTCACCACCGGGAACAGATACGCAGTATTTT.

This rearrangement joins TRBV7-9 to TRBJ2-1, with TRBD1 matching 11 bases. V dropped 5 bases and J dropped 9; count of bases not matched to a gene: 9. Germline CDR1 reads SEHNR; CDR2 reads FQNEAQ (reference sequence). The CDR3 is 15 residues long. The CDR3 nucleotides are TGTGCCAGCAGCGCGTCCGGGACAGGGGGTGGTGAGCAGTTCTTC. It specifies CASSASGTGGGEQFF.

This clone is a singleton in its sample. V and J are TRBV6-6 and TRBJ2-1; possible D gene TRBD1, 5 bases. Germline CDR1 MNHNY, CDR2 SVGAGI (reference sequence). V lost 2 bases to trimming and J lost 8 bases, with 19 bases between them. The CDR3 extends over 16 amino acids. For the CDR3, the DNA is TGTGCCAGCAGTTACGACAGATCCTACATAGGGGATGAGCAGTTCTTC. This sequence encodes CASSYDRSYIGDEQFF.

J is TRBJ2-7 and V is TRBV27, with TRBD1 identical over 7 bases. Germline CDR1 reads MNHEY; CDR2 reads SMNVEV (reference sequence). The J segment lost 3 bases and the V segment lost 6 bases, leaving 11 bases of the junction unmatched. CDR3 length equals 15 residues. The CDR3 coding sequence is TGTGCCAGCAGGTTACGACAGGGCACCTTCTACGAGCAGTACTTC. Translation: CASRLRQGTFYEQYF.

This clone was counted a few times. The same CDR3 arises from other DNA sequences in this sample as well. The V and J genes are TRBV30 and TRBJ1-5; TRBD1 might be the D (5 bases). Trimming took 2 bases from V and 5 from J, leaving 10 bases between them. Germline V gene sequence: CDR1 GTSNPN, CDR2 SVGIG (reference sequence). The CDR3 sequence is 13 residues long. In DNA form, the CDR3 reads TGTGCCTGGAGTACTGGGGGAGATCAGCCCCAGCATTTT. This translates into CAWSTGGDQPQHF.

This chain connects TRBV2 to TRBJ2-7, with D possibly matching TRBD1 (6 bases). The CDR3 length is 14 residues. Trimming shortened V by 2 bases and J by 3 bases, and 11 bases separated the two germline ends. The germline V gene has CDR1 SNHLY and CDR2 FYNNEI. The CDR3 DNA follows: TGTGCCAGCAGTGAACTCGGACAGATCTACGAGCAGTACTTC. Its protein product is CASSELGQIYEQYF. The variable domain in full, with the rest retrieved from reference TRBV2 and TRBJ2-7, is EPEVTQTPSHQVTQMGQEVILRCVPISNHLYFYWYRQILGQKVEFLVSFYNNEISEKSEIFDDQFSVERPDGSNFTLKIRSTKLEDSAMYFCASSELGQIYEQYFGPGTRLTVT.

This clone was found once. The chain links TRBV6-6 to TRBJ1-5; the D gene is possibly TRBD1 (5 bases). The CDR3 consists of 14 residues. The ends were cut back, 7 bases at V and 1 base at J, with 11 bases in the middle. Germline CDR1 is MNHNY and CDR2 is SVGAGI (reference sequence). The CDR3 protein is CASTPWGSNQPQHF. The CDR3 DNA follows: TGTGCCAGCACTCCTTGGGGGAGCAATCAGCCCCAGCATTTT.

The CDR3 DNA is TGTGCCATCAGTCCGGGACTAGCGGTCAACACCGGGGAGCTGTTTTTT. The encoded protein is CAISPGLAVNTGELFF. The gene calls are TRBV10-3 and TRBJ2-2, with 11 bases that match TRBD2. Germline-derived CDR1 and CDR2 are ENHRY and SYGVKD. J was trimmed by 2 bases and V by 5 bases; bases with no gene match: 4. This CDR3 spans 16 amino acids.

J is TRBJ1-5 and V is TRBV28; D remains unclear. This CDR3 region has 12 residues. Germline loops: CDR1 MDHEN, CDR2 SYDVKM. The V and J ends lost 7 bases and 7 bases respectively, with 11 bases between them. The CDR3 bases are TGTGCCAGCACCTCGACCGGGCAGCCCCAGCATTTT. It translates to CASTSTGQPQHF.

The chain carries TRBV7-3 and TRBJ1-1, with 9 bases aligning to TRBD1. The V segment lost 6 bases and the J segment 4 bases; nucleotides outside the gene matches: 6. This CDR3 has 14 residues. Germline V lookup: CDR1 SGHTA, CDR2 FQGTGA. The CDR3 region has the DNA TGTGCCAGCAGTTTACAGGGGGCGACCACTGAAGCTTTCTTT. It translates to CASSLQGATTEAFF. Full variable domain (remainder filled in from reference TRBV7-3 and TRBJ1-1): GAGVSQTPSNKVTEKGKYVELRCDPISGHTALYWYRQSLGQGPEFLIYFQGTGAADDSGLPNDRFFAVRPEGSVSTLKIQRTERGDSAVYLCASSLQGATTEAFFGQGTRLTVV.

The chain is built from TRBV7-2 and TRBJ2-7; TRBD2 might be the D (6 bases). Germline loops: CDR1 SGHTA, CDR2 FQGNSA. Trimming cost V 5 bases and J 0 bases, with 17 bases left between them. The CDR3 length is 16 residues. Written as DNA, the CDR3 is TGTGCCAGCAGCCCCCAAGGAGGGGCAGCCTCCTACGAGCAGTACTTC. Encoded protein: CASSPQGGAASYEQYF.

The chain recombines TRBV7-9 with TRBJ2-7; D is possibly TRBD1 (5 bases). The germline gives CDR1 SEHNR, CDR2 FQNEAQ (reference sequence). Trimming took off 4 bases at V and 6 bases at J, with 10 bases between the two ends. The CDR3 length is 12 residues. CDR3 DNA: TGTGCCAGCAGCTCGCAGGGTGGCGAGCAGTACTTC. It specifies CASSSQGGEQYF.

The chain has TRBV29-1 and TRBJ1-3, with 7 bases lining up with TRBD1. There are 15 residues in the CDR3. Germline V gene data show CDR1 as SQVTM and CDR2 as ANQGSEA. The V gene end was trimmed by 3 bases and the J gene end by 4 bases; junction bases not matched to a gene: 9. The CDR3 reads CSVEDRQGGGNTIYF. Here the CDR3 DNA reads TGCAGCGTTGAGGATAGACAGGGAGGGGGAAACACCATATATTTT.